One and the same sample provided the 25 T cell receptor beta chains below, sequenced in a study of control samples from healthy donors and cancer patients. This table comes from immunoSEQ multiplex PCR, and its TCRdb copy is limited to in-frame clones, with some not included. The sample carries about 44,000 clones, around 87% recorded once. The sample consisted of PBMCs. Every receptor here comes from a woman in her fifties or sixties with lung cancer.

The chain uses TRBV3-1 (or the pseudogene TRBV3-2) and TRBJ1-1; tentatively, D is TRBD1 (5 bases). CDR1 is LGHDT, CDR2 YNNKEL, per germline (reference sequence). With 0 bases removed from V and 10 bases from J, the gap between germline ends came to 18 bases. This CDR3 has 15 amino acids. CDR3 residues: CASSQDPGGQGRAFF. DNA of the CDR3: TGTGCCAGCAGCCAAGATCCGGGAGGGCAGGGACGAGCTTTCTTT.

In this sample, this clone turned up once. The chain combines TRBV4-2 with TRBJ2-1; 12 bases line up with TRBD2. The trim removed 3 bases at V and 5 bases at J, leaving 5 bases unmatched. From germline, CDR1 is LGHNA and CDR2 YNFKEQ. The length of the CDR3 is 16 residues. As DNA, the CDR3 is TGTGCCAGCAGCCAGCGGACTAGCGGGACCCACAATGAGCAGTTCTTC. It encodes CASSQRTSGTHNEQFF.

The CDR3 region is CASSLSNEKLFF. DNA of the CDR3: TGTGCCAGTAGTTTAAGTAATGAAAAACTGTTTTTT. The chain links TRBV19 to TRBJ1-4; D remains unclear. CDR1 is LNHDA, CDR2 SQIVND, per germline (reference sequence). With 5 bases removed from V and 4 bases from J, the gap between germline ends came to 5 bases. The CDR3 consists of 12 residues. The entire variable domain, with the rest obtained from reference TRBV19 and TRBJ1-4, is as follows: DGGITQSPKYLFRKEGQNVTLSCEQNLNHDAMYWYRQDPGQGLRLIYYSQIVNDFQKGDIAEGYSVSREKKESFPLTVTSAQKNPTAFYLCASSLSNEKLFFGSGTQLSVL.

This sequence joins TRBV13 and TRBJ1-1, with TRBD1 identical over 8 bases. In germline, CDR1 is PRHDT, CDR2 FYEKMQ (reference sequence). V shed 5 bases, J shed 3 bases, and the junction held 11 bases outside the gene matches. This CDR3 has 16 amino acids. CDR3 in DNA: TGTGCCAGCAGCCCGCTGGGGCAGGGGGCCGACACTGAAGCTTTCTTT. Its protein is CASSPLGQGADTEAFF.

The CDR3 reads CASSGGTGGTDTQYF. The CDR3, as DNA: TGTGCCAGCAGCGGGGGGACAGGGGGCACAGATACGCAGTATTTT. J is TRBJ2-3 and V is TRBV7-9, with 10 bases aligning to TRBD1. The CDR3 is 15 amino acids. Per the germline V gene, CDR1 is SEHNR and CDR2 is FQNEAQ (reference sequence). Trimming took 5 bases from V and 1 from J; bases not matched to a gene: 3.

The rearrangement uses TRBV2 and TRBJ1-1; a weak D match, TRBD1 (6 bases). V lost 7 bases, J lost 0 bases, and 9 bases lay in between. CDR3 length: 13 residues. The germline CDR1 and CDR2 sequences are SNHLY and FYNNEI. The CDR3 bases are TGTGCCAGCACAGGGGAGGTGAACACTGAAGCTTTCTTT. It encodes CASTGEVNTEAFF.

V usage is TRBV6-6 and J usage is TRBJ2-5; 9 positions agree with TRBD2. This CDR3 comprises 14 residues. Germline CDR1 reads MNHNY; CDR2 reads SVGAGI (reference sequence). The V segment lost 7 bases and the J segment 1 base; nucleotides outside the gene matches: 4. In DNA form, the CDR3 reads TGTGCCAGCACTCGACTAGCGGCCCAAGAGACCCAGTACTTC. Protein: CASTRLAAQETQYF.

This clone is a singleton in its sample. This rearrangement joins TRBV5-1 to TRBJ1-1; D gene uncertain. Germline lookup yields CDR1 SGHRS and CDR2 YFSETQ. CDR3 length equals 17 residues. Trimming stripped 3 bases from V and 5 bases from J, with 23 bases between. CDR3 sequence reads: CASSSSRTGNLGTEAFF. The CDR3 bases are TGCGCCAGCAGCTCCTCCCGGACGGGAAATTTGGGGACTGAAGCTTTCTTT. The entire variable domain, with the rest obtained from reference TRBV5-1 and TRBJ1-1, is as follows: KAGVTQTPRYLIKTRGQQVTLSCSPISGHRSVSWYQQTPGQGLQFLFEYFSETQRNKGNFPGRFSGRQFSNSRSEMNVSTLELGDSALYLCASSSSRTGNLGTEAFFGQGTRLTVV.

The chain combines TRBV3-1 (or the pseudogene TRBV3-2) with TRBJ2-7; the match to TRBD2 covers 10 bases. The junction had 6 bases not matched to a gene; V was cut back by 1 base and J by 6 bases. The CDR3 covers 15 residues. Per germline, CDR1 LGHDT and CDR2 YNNKEL (reference sequence). CDR3 in DNA: TGTGCCAGCAGCCAAGGCTCTAGCGGGAGTGGCGAGCAGTACTTC. It encodes CASSQGSSGSGEQYF.

Here the CDR3 DNA reads TGTGCCAGCAGCTTAGGCCGACGCAGGCGGGAGACCCAGTACTTC. This encodes CASSLGRRRRETQYF. This chain joins TRBV11-2 and TRBJ2-5; D is uncertain. Trimming pared 1 base from V and 5 bases from J, leaving 14 bases between. CDR1 is SGHAT, CDR2 FQNNGV, per germline. The CDR3 loop spans 15 amino acids. The whole variable domain, remainder taken from reference TRBV11-2 and TRBJ2-5, is EAGVAQSPRYKIIEKRQSVAFWCNPISGHATLYWYQQILGQGPKLLIQFQNNGVVDDSQLPKDRFSAERLKGVDSTLKIQPAKLEDSAVYLCASSLGRRRRETQYFGPGTRLLVL.

The gene calls are TRBV29-1 and TRBJ1-2; D ambiguous. Germline V gene lookup returns CDR1 SQVTM and CDR2 ANQGSEA. V was trimmed by 7 bases and J by 4 bases, leaving 16 bases between them. The CDR3 loop spans 13 amino acids. The CDR3 region is CSAHLRDTYGYTF. CDR3 bases: TGCAGCGCCCATCTCCGGGATACCTATGGCTACACCTTC.

V gene TRBV10-2 combines with J gene TRBJ2-7; TRBD2 matches at 14 bases. CDR1 is WSHSY and CDR2 is SAAADI in the germline V gene. After removal of 4 bases from V and 6 bases from J, the junction contained 11 bases not matched to a gene. This CDR3 has 17 residues. DNA for the CDR3: TGCGCCAGCAGTGGGGGGGGACTAGCGGGAGACGCTAGCGAGCAGTACTTC. Translation: CASSGGGLAGDASEQYF.

The chain has TRBV2 and TRBJ1-1; no firm D call. The V and J ends lost 6 bases and 1 base respectively, with 9 bases between them. Germline CDR1 and CDR2: SNHLY and FYNNEI. The CDR3 has 13 residues. CDR3 in DNA: TGTGCCAGCAGGGAGGCGAGGAACACTGAAGCTTTCTTT. As protein: CASREARNTEAFF.

The chain has TRBV10-3 and TRBJ2-1; D not certain. Per germline, CDR1 ENHRY and CDR2 SYGVKD. The CDR3 runs to 11 residues. Trimming removed 0 bases at V and 7 bases at J, with 1 base between. The CDR3 nucleotides are TGTGCCATCAGTGAGTCTAATGAGCAGTTCTTC. Translated: CAISESNEQFF.

The V gene is TRBV7-2, the J gene TRBJ1-5; tentative D call: TRBD1 (6 bases). CDR3 length: 16 amino acids. Germline lookup yields CDR1 SGHTA and CDR2 FQGNSA. The V end lost 2 bases, the J end lost 5 bases, and 16 bases lay between the germline ends. The CDR3 DNA is TGTGCCAGCAGCTTAATACAGGGTCGAGCCGATCAGCCCCAGCATTTT. As protein: CASSLIQGRADQPQHF.

This chain links TRBV12-5 with TRBJ2-5, with 9 bases that match TRBD1. CDR3 length equals 15 residues. V trimming: 4 bases; J trimming: 2 bases; junction bases outside the gene matches: 5. Germline V gene sequence: CDR1 LGHNT, CDR2 FRNRAP. The CDR3 DNA is TGTGCTAGTGGTTCCGGGACAGGGCAGCAAGAGACCCAGTACTTC. This gives the protein CASGSGTGQQETQYF.

V is TRBV13 and J is TRBJ1-5; D uncertain. V dropped 5 bases and J dropped 7 bases, with 12 bases sitting between them. The CDR3 sequence is 13 residues long. The germline V gene encodes CDR1 PRHDT and CDR2 FYEKMQ (reference sequence). The CDR3: CASSADQDQPQHF. As DNA, the CDR3 is TGTGCCAGCAGCGCCGACCAGGACCAGCCCCAGCATTTT. Together with reference TRBV13 and TRBJ1-5, the CDR3 gives the full variable domain: AAGVIQSPRHLIKEKRETATLKCYPIPRHDTVYWYQQGPGQDPQFLISFYEKMQSDKGSIPDRFSAQQFSDYHSELNMSSLELGDSALYFCASSADQDQPQHFGDGTRLSIL.

The V gene is TRBV12-5, the J gene TRBJ1-2; D unresolved. The V and J ends lost 6 bases and 4 bases respectively, with 9 bases between them. Germline loops: CDR1 LGHNT, CDR2 FRNRAP. The CDR3 is made up of 12 amino acids. CDR3 in amino acids: CASGTRIYGYTF. Written as DNA, the CDR3 is TGTGCTAGTGGAACGCGCATCTATGGCTACACCTTC.

This clone was seen just once. The chain carries TRBV11-2 and TRBJ2-1; either TRBD1 or TRBD2 may supply D (5 bases each). Germline-derived CDR1 and CDR2 are SGHAT and FQNNGV. This CDR3 has 15 residues. The V gene lost 4 bases and the J gene lost 9 bases, with 19 bases spanning the gap. Written as DNA, the CDR3 is TGTGCCAGCAGCTGGGGGTGGGCTAGTTCAGGTGAGCAGTTCTTC. It codes for CASSWGWASSGEQFF.

The chain is built from TRBV10-3 and TRBJ1-1; D unresolved. Germline CDR1 reads ENHRY; CDR2 reads SYGVKD. The CDR3 is made up of 12 amino acids. Trimming stripped 8 bases from V and 1 base from J, with 8 bases between. As DNA, the CDR3 is TGTGCCATCGGTCTGCAGAACACTGAAGCTTTCTTT. It is translated as CAIGLQNTEAFF.

V gene TRBV30 combines with J gene TRBJ1-1; D is perhaps TRBD1 (5 bases). The CDR3 loop spans 13 amino acids. Trimming took off 1 base at V and 0 bases at J, with 6 bases between the two ends. Germline CDR1 is GTSNPN and CDR2 is SVGIG (reference sequence). Here the CDR3 DNA reads TGTGCCTGGAGTGGGACATTGAACACTGAAGCTTTCTTT. The encoded protein is CAWSGTLNTEAFF.

The V call is TRBV11-2, the J call TRBJ2-3; D gene unclear. Germline assignment: CDR1 SGHAT and CDR2 FQNNGV. V lost 8 bases to trimming and J lost 6 bases, with 12 bases between them. CDR3 size: 12 residues. CDR3 coding DNA: TGTGCCAGCGGGCTTCTCGGTGATACGCAGTATTTT. It encodes CASGLLGDTQYF.

The gene calls are TRBV29-1 and TRBJ2-7; 13 bases are a match to TRBD2. The ends lost 3 bases at V and 1 base at J; junction bases unmatched: 3. Germline V gives CDR1 SQVTM, CDR2 ANQGSEA. The CDR3 has 15 amino acids. The CDR3 here is CSVEELAGGSYEQYF. CDR3 sequence (DNA): TGCAGCGTTGAGGAACTAGCGGGAGGGTCCTACGAGCAGTACTTC.

The V gene is TRBV9, the J gene TRBJ1-4, with D possibly being TRBD1 (5 bases). The CDR3 extends over 15 amino acids. Trimming removed 0 bases at V and 1 base at J, with 7 bases between. Per germline, CDR1 SGDLS and CDR2 YYNGEE. As DNA, the CDR3 is TGTGCCAGCAGCGTAGGGGGGAGAACTAATGAAAAACTGTTTTTT. This encodes CASSVGGRTNEKLFF.

The chain employs TRBV2 and TRBJ1-2; D ambiguous. This CDR3 region has 13 residues. Germline CDR1 reads SNHLY; CDR2 reads FYNNEI. Deletions cut 7 bases from V and 5 bases from J, with 14 bases between. CDR3: CASIFRPLYGYTF. CDR3 DNA sequence: TGTGCCAGCATCTTCCGGCCACTTTATGGCTACACCTTC.